The present TCR beta chain was sequenced within a study of blood T cell repertoires in COVID-19. Study-wide context: Researchers got acute and convalescent COVID-19 samples from the United States, Italy and Spain. The analysed material was cDNA or gDNA that came from T cells, B-cell-depleted T cells, or PBMCs.

Looked up from germline, CDR1 is MNHEY and CDR2 is SMNVEV (reference sequence). The CDR3 loop spans 16 amino acids. V was clipped by 7 bases and J by 10 bases; unmatched bases: 21. As handled by the study authors: Reference gene primer amplification yielded estimated nucleated cell counts. Using immunoSEQ multiplex PCR, the repertoire was profiled, and TCRdb retains in-frame clones only, with some absent. Clone size and V and J calls were adopted from that table, with D and trimming inferred from the DNA. The sample yields about 160,000 clones, approximately 90% seen once. The V gene is TRBV27, the J gene TRBJ1-1, with 7 bases that match TRBD1. The TCR originated in a woman between 55 and 75 years old who had recovered from COVID-19. Sequenced: peripheral blood. CDR3 protein: CASNRSRDRGFLGAFF. CDR3 nucleotides: TGTGCCAGCAACCGCTCCCGGGACAGAGGCTTTTTGGGAGCTTTCTTT.